Shown below are 5 T cell receptor beta chains from a single sample sequenced in a study of immune heterogeneity within non-small cell lung tumors. The template consisted of bulk tumor genomic DNA, with roughly 0.6 ug used per sample. Several biopsies were collected from each primary tumor during surgery. They were spaced as far apart as possible within the tumor mass. Before undergoing curative surgery, patients had newly diagnosed non-small cell lung cancer that was untreated. Multiplex PCR (32 V and 13 J primers) was used to amplify the TCR beta CDR3. One entry per CDR3 protein, called by TCRdb with MiXCR from the multiplex PCR reads. The sample comprises about 15,000 distinct CDR3 sequences, approximately 26% of which are singletons, and less than 5% rests with the top ten. The sample taken for sequencing was lung tumor tissue. The origin of the receptors is a man aged 35-49 years with non-small cell lung cancer.

The chain is built from TRBV7-9 and TRBJ2-5; D is undetermined. Germline assignment: CDR1 SEHNR and CDR2 FQNEAQ (reference sequence). The CDR3 contains 11 residues. The ends were cut back, 3 bases at V and 5 bases at J, with 4 bases in the middle. CDR3 amino acids: CASSLLETQYF. The CDR3 DNA follows: TGTGCCAGCAGCTTGCTGGAGACCCAGTACTTC.

Points on this clonotype: A much larger clone is a single base away; this may be a read error. The genes are TRBV27 and TRBJ1-2, with D unresolved. Germline V CDR1 and CDR2: MNHEY, SMNVEV (reference sequence). This CDR3 is built from 14 residues. CDR3 nucleotides: TGTGTCAGCAGTAGCGCGGAGTACCTTAAAGGCTACACCTTC. Translating it yields CVSSSAEYLKGYTF.

Comments on this clonotype: One end of the junction fails to match germline, which may point to a read error. This chain connects TRBV13 to TRBJ2-5, with 14 bases identical to TRBD2. CDR1 PRHDT and CDR2 FYEKMQ come from the germline V gene (reference sequence). The CDR3 loop spans 19 amino acids. The CDR3 DNA is TGTGCCAGAAGCTTAGGCCTGGGACTAGCGGGAGAGCTAGAGGAGACCCAGTACTTC. Translation: CARSLGLGLAGELEETQYF.

CDR3 residues: CSARDLRDRDVDTQYF. CDR3 DNA sequence: TGCAGTGCTAGAGATCTCAGGGACAGGGATGTAGATACGCAGTATTTT. V usage is TRBV20-1 and J usage is TRBJ2-3; 9 nucleotides match TRBD1. CDR3 size: 16 residues. Germline CDR1 DFQATT, CDR2 SNEGSKA (reference sequence). V was pared by 0 bases and J by 5 bases, with 9 bases of the junction left unmatched.

This clonotype was detected ten times or more. The J gene is TRBJ2-4, the V gene TRBV13; D may be TRBD1 or TRBD2 (6 bases each). V lost 4 bases and J lost 0, with 16 bases in between. Per germline, CDR1 PRHDT and CDR2 FYEKMQ (reference sequence). There are 17 residues in the CDR3. CDR3: CASSSFGGYLAKNIQYF. Here the CDR3 DNA reads TGTGCCAGCAGCTCCTTCGGGGGCTACTTAGCCAAAAACATTCAGTACTTC.